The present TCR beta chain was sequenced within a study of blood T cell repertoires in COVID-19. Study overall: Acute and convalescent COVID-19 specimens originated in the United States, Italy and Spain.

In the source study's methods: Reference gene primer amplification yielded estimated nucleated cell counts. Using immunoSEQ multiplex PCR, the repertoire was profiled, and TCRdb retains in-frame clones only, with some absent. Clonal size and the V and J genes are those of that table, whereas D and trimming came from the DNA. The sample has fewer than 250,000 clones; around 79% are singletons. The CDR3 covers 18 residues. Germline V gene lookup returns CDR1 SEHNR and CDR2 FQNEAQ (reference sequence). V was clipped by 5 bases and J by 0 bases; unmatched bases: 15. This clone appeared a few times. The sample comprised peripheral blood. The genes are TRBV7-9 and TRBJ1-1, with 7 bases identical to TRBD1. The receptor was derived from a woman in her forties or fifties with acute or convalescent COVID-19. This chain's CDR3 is CASSPATGRLYMNTEAFF. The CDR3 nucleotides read TGTGCCAGCAGCCCAGCGACAGGGCGTCTTTACATGAACACTGAAGCTTTCTTT.